The next 20 T cell receptor beta chains were all read from a single sample in a study of T cell responses to AZD1222 COVID-19 vaccine. TCRdb's table, derived via immunoSEQ multiplex PCR, lists solely in-frame clones and lacks some. Of roughly 65,000 clones listed, over 60% are singletons. The specimen comprised peripheral blood, sampled on day 0 of AZD1222 vaccination. These receptors all come from an adult in good health.

The chain recombines TRBV12-3 or TRBV12-4 with TRBJ2-7; the match to TRBD1 covers 7 bases. There are 13 residues in the CDR3. V lost 5 bases, J lost 3 bases, and 4 bases stayed unmatched. The CDR3 region is CASSRRGFYEQYF. The CDR3 DNA reads as TGTGCCAGCAGTCGCAGGGGGTTCTACGAGCAGTACTTC.

The chain is built from TRBV6-5 and TRBJ1-1; D not certain. This CDR3 is built from 14 residues. Germline V CDR1 and CDR2: MNHEY, SVGAGI. V lost 0 bases to trimming and J lost 4 bases, with 9 bases between them. The DNA of the CDR3 is TGTGCCAGCAGTTACTCGCAGTCCCGCACTGAAGCTTTCTTT. Amino acid sequence: CASSYSQSRTEAFF.

The chain recombines TRBV5-1 with TRBJ1-3; unclear D gene. The V end lost 4 bases, the J end lost 0 bases, and 11 bases lay between the germline ends. The length of the CDR3 is 15 residues. CDR1 is SGHRS and CDR2 is YFSETQ in the germline V gene. The CDR3 region is CASSLDGSSGNTIYF. The CDR3 DNA sequence: TGCGCCAGCAGCCTGGACGGGAGCTCTGGAAACACCATATATTTT.

The chain combines TRBV5-5 with TRBJ1-1; 7 bases fit TRBD1. Germline V gene lookup returns CDR1 SGHKS and CDR2 YYEKEE (reference sequence). The CDR3 extends over 17 amino acids. With 2 bases clipped from V and 0 bases from J, the junction kept 10 bases outside the gene matches. CDR3 residues: CASSFRGTAFMNTEAFF. As DNA, the CDR3 is TGTGCCAGCAGCTTCAGGGGGACAGCCTTCATGAACACTGAAGCTTTCTTT.

The genes are TRBV3-1 (or the pseudogene TRBV3-2) and TRBJ2-3, with D hard to call. The CDR3 has 15 residues. Germline V gene sequence: CDR1 LGHDT, CDR2 YNNKEL (reference sequence). The germline V and J ends were trimmed by 1 base and 2 bases, with 10 bases remaining between them. The CDR3 nucleotides read TGTGCCAGCAGCCAAGTGCTAGATACCACAGATACGCAGTATTTT. It is translated as CASSQVLDTTDTQYF.

The rearrangement joins TRBV19 to TRBJ1-2; 9 nucleotides line up with TRBD1. Per the germline V gene, CDR1 is LNHDA and CDR2 is SQIVND (reference sequence). The CDR3 is made up of 16 amino acids. V shed 6 bases and J 3 bases; nucleotides not matched to a gene: 11. CDR3 region: CASSSGTGTLYYGYTF. The DNA for the CDR3 is TGTGCCAGTAGCTCCGGGACAGGGACTCTTTACTATGGCTACACCTTC.

The chain uses TRBV28 and TRBJ1-2; tentative D call: TRBD1 (6 bases). CDR3 length equals 17 residues. CDR1 is MDHEN, CDR2 SYDVKM, per germline. The V end lost 6 bases, the J end lost 7 bases, and 27 bases lay between the germline ends. The CDR3 DNA reads TGTGCCAGCAGCCAACCGGGGGGGGCGCGAGTTACGGGTGGCTACACCTTC. This sequence encodes CASSQPGGARVTGGYTF.

CDR3 sequence (DNA): TGTGCCAGCAGCTTATCGTCGGCTAGGATGCAGTATTTT. This gives the protein CASSLSSARMQYF. The V gene is TRBV7-8, the J gene TRBJ2-3; D not resolved. This CDR3 region has 13 residues. V lost 2 bases and J lost 11, with 14 bases in between. The germline V gene encodes CDR1 SGHVS and CDR2 FQNEAQ.

This clone was seen a handful of times. This rearrangement joins TRBV2 to TRBJ1-1, with a weak D call TRBD1 (5 bases). V was shortened by 2 bases and J by 8 bases, with 9 bases between the two germline ends. CDR1 and CDR2 (germline): SNHLY, FYNNEI. The CDR3 has 12 residues. This chain's CDR3 is CASSETGLEAFF. In DNA form, the CDR3 reads TGTGCCAGCAGTGAAACGGGGCTCGAAGCTTTCTTT.

The CDR3 spells CASSPSASDTQYF. The CDR3 DNA reads as TGTGCCAGCAGCCCCTCGGCGTCAGATACGCAGTATTTT. The chain couples TRBV7-9 to TRBJ2-3; D is uncertain. The germline V gene has CDR1 SEHNR and CDR2 FQNEAQ (reference sequence). This CDR3 has 13 amino acids. Trimming removed 5 bases at V and 4 bases at J, with 10 bases between.

The DNA for the CDR3 is TGTGCCAGCAGCTTAGCGGTTCCCAGTCTAAGGAACACTGAAGCTTTCTTT. This sequence encodes CASSLAVPSLRNTEAFF. The V and J genes are TRBV7-6 and TRBJ1-1; D not certain. Germline V CDR1 and CDR2: SGHVS, FNYEAQ. Trimming removed 0 bases at V and 1 base at J, with 15 bases between. CDR3 length: 17 amino acids. Using reference TRBV7-6 and TRBJ1-1 for the parts outside the CDR3, the full variable domain is GAGVSQSPRYKVTKRGQDVALRCDPISGHVSLYWYRQALGQGPEFLTYFNYEAQQDKSGLPNDRFSAERPEGSISTLTIQRTEQRDSAMYRCASSLAVPSLRNTEAFFGQGTRLTVV.

The chain joins TRBV11-3 to TRBJ1-4; no clear D gene. CDR3 size: 16 residues. The germline V gene has CDR1 SGHNT and CDR2 YENEEA. V lost 0 bases to trimming and J lost 7 bases, with 15 bases between them. Here the CDR3 DNA reads TGTGCCAGCAGCTTAGATCGGGCAGGTGGGCCTGAAAAACTGTTTTTT. As protein: CASSLDRAGGPEKLFF.

This chain joins TRBV7-3 and TRBJ1-2; perhaps TRBD1 as D (5 bases). From germline, CDR1 is SGHTA and CDR2 FQGTGA. CDR3 size: 19 residues. The V and J ends lost 1 base and 0 bases respectively, with 21 bases between them. The CDR3 bases are TGTGCCAGCAGCTTAAATCCCCGACATCTCGAGGGGCCTAACTATGGCTACACCTTC. Protein product: CASSLNPRHLEGPNYGYTF.

V usage is TRBV12-5 and J usage is TRBJ2-1, with TRBD2 identical over 15 bases. After removal of 10 bases from V and 5 bases from J, the junction contained 9 bases not matched to a gene. The length of the CDR3 is 16 residues. Germline V lookup: CDR1 LGHNT, CDR2 FRNRAP. The DNA of the CDR3 is TGTGCTAAACCTAGGACTAGCGGGGGGGCGAACAATGAGCAGTTCTTC. The encoded protein is CAKPRTSGGANNEQFF. Variable domain in full (rest from reference TRBV12-5 and TRBJ2-1): DARVTQTPRHKVTEMGQEVTMRCQPILGHNTVFWYRQTMMQGLELLAYFRNRAPLDDSGMPKDRFSAEMPDATLATLKIQPSEPRDSAVYFCAKPRTSGGANNEQFFGPGTRLTVL.

V and J are TRBV4-1 and TRBJ1-5; TRBD1 aligns across 8 bases. V was pared by 1 base and J by 6 bases, with 11 bases of the junction left unmatched. In germline, CDR1 is MGHRA, CDR2 YSYEKL. The CDR3 consists of 17 residues. CDR3 coding DNA: TGCGCCAGCAGCCAAGCCGGGGACAGGACTATTGTTCAGCCCCAGCATTTT. It yields the protein CASSQAGDRTIVQPQHF.

This chain links TRBV5-1 with TRBJ1-1; no clear D gene. The CDR3 has 15 residues. Germline V gene sequence: CDR1 SGHRS, CDR2 YFSETQ. Trimming removed 1 base at V and 6 bases at J, with 16 bases between. CDR3 nucleotide sequence: TGCGCCAGCAGCTTGACGTCAGCCCCTGGGGCTGAAGCTTTCTTT. Its translation: CASSLTSAPGAEAFF.

This sequence joins TRBV5-1 and TRBJ2-3; tentative D call: TRBD2 (6 bases). Germline V gene lookup returns CDR1 SGHRS and CDR2 YFSETQ. CDR3 size: 12 residues. V was cut by 4 bases and J by 10 bases, with 13 bases left in between. CDR3 protein: CASSPGGVAQYF. The CDR3 nucleotides are TGCGCCAGCAGCCCGGGCGGGGTGGCGCAGTATTTT.

The DNA of the CDR3 is TGTGCCAGCAGTGATGACTACTATAATTCACCCCTCCACTTT. This translates into CASSDDYYNSPLHF. V and J are TRBV6-4 and TRBJ1-6; no clear D. The CDR3 contains 14 residues. V dropped 3 bases and J dropped 3 bases, with 6 bases sitting between them. Germline assignment: CDR1 MRHNA and CDR2 SNTAGT.

This clone was picked up a small number of times. The chain joins TRBV21-1 to TRBJ1-1. TRBV21-1 is a pseudogene locus. This CDR3 contains 19 residues. CDR3 sequence reads: CASLPNDGGWKVGDTEAFF. CDR3 in DNA: TGTGCCAGCCTCCCCAACGACGGAGGGTGGAAGGTGGGGGACACTGAAGCTTTCTTT.

The gene calls are TRBV9 and TRBJ1-6, with TRBD1 as a possible D gene (6 bases). V gave up 5 bases and J gave up 0 bases, with 12 bases separating them. CDR1 and CDR2 (germline): SGDLS, YYNGEE. This CDR3 is built from 16 residues. CDR3: CASREEGGSYNSPLHF. CDR3 bases: TGTGCCAGCAGAGAAGAGGGGGGCTCCTATAATTCACCCCTCCACTTT.